The following is a T cell receptor (beta chain) sequence with its context. Its antigen remains undetermined. No much larger clone exists at a distance of one base, and base qualities are not known. Genomic DNA was extracted with the Qiagen DNeasy kit from unsorted PBMCs and from negatively selected CD4+ and CD8+ fractions. TCR beta CDR3 regions were amplified by immunoSEQ multiplex PCR using primers annealing to V and J segments. A synthetic immune receptor repertoire was used to minimize amplification bias, and any remaining bias was removed computationally after sequencing. Concerning the study's data processing: Custom Python scripts were used to quantify repertoire diversity as the Shannon entropy index. Unsorted, CD4+ and CD8+ repertoires were analyzed separately, except in combined analyses where CD4+ and CD8+ sequences were merged in silico. Clonal expansion was defined as at least a 2-fold frequency increase after treatment relative to C1D1, with a pseudocount of 0.5 for undetected baseline clones. Singleton clones were defined as clones with 0 or 1 copy at C1D1, and non-singleton clones were defined as clones with 2 or more copies. By matching protein sequences in sorted samples from the same patient, clones expanded in unsorted samples were annotated as CD4+, CD8+ or unknown. Wilcoxon tests on paired samples were used to test changes in diversity from C1D1 to C4D1. Here the immuneACCESS table is served through TCRdb, limited to in-frame sequences with V and J called. Missing clones are a known gap in these copies; in checked studies unresolved V genes cover under half, and the rest lacks a known reason. V, J and clone size are taken as reported in that table, and D and trimming were inferred from the DNA itself. This sample is represented by roughly 70,000 clones; around 75% of them were singletons. The ten most abundant clones make up just over 9% of the sample.

The time point label corresponds to: cycle 2 day 1 (C2D1) of nivolumab. Relapse after autologous stem cell transplantation had occurred in all trial patients, and cohorts A, B and C were distinguished by prior brentuximab vedotin exposure. The trial cohort included 45 to 65 patients with relapsed/refractory classical Hodgkin lymphoma, and each patient had a best overall response of complete response, partial response or progressive disease. Trial patients were treated with single-agent nivolumab in the multi-cohort phase II CheckMate 205 trial. An independent review committee assessed best overall response by applying the 2007 International Working Group response criteria. Trial PBMCs were obtained immediately prior to nivolumab initiation (C1D1) and on therapy at cycle 2 day 1 and cycle 4 day 1. After peripheral blood was drawn into 8 mL Vacutainer Cell Preparation Tubes, PBMCs were isolated by centrifugation and then cryopreserved.

The sample belongs to a study of PD-1 blockade in classical Hodgkin lymphoma (TCRdb year 2020). With regard to the full study: Nivolumab dosing was 3 mg/kg intravenously every 2 weeks, continuing until either disease progression or unacceptable toxicity. The study used CyTOF and TCR beta sequencing to define a peripheral blood immune signature of response to PD-1 blockade in classical Hodgkin lymphoma.

Broad study findings and their caveats: Baseline TCR diversity was reported as lower in newly diagnosed patients than in healthy donors, and lower still in relapsed/refractory patients. A significant rise by C4D1 was seen in CD4+ but not CD8+ TCR diversity (p=0.0027 vs p=0.16), with the rise being most apparent in complete responders (p=0.02). Lower diversity was observed in patients in whom nivolumab was started less than 1 year after ASCT, and these patients were excluded from later analyses so that confounding by immune reconstitution would be avoided. The study was limited to a single clinical trial cohort, and causes of repertoire differences, possibly disease activity or prior therapy, remained undefined. Among trial patients, those achieving complete response had baseline diversity similar to that of newly diagnosed patients, while diversity was significantly lower in partial responders and progressors.

Sequencing used peripheral blood mononuclear cells (PBMCs), obtained before the second cycle of nivolumab. The origin of this receptor is a human donor with classical Hodgkin lymphoma.

Read as DNA, the sequence is TGTGCCACCTCAGGGGCGGGCACTGAAGCTTTCTTT. Translated, this is CATSGAGTEAFF. The sequence links TRBV6-1 to TRBJ1-1; the D segment could be TRBD1, given 6 matching bases. Reading from cysteine to phenylalanine, the CDR3 counts 12 amino acids. The DNA shown is the 36-base CDR3, in frame from base 1. From a lookup of the germline V gene, CDR1 and CDR2 are MNHNS and SASEGT. V is cut by 10 bases and J by 4 bases, and the space between the germline ends is 13 bases.